This is a list of T cell receptor beta chains from one sample in a study of siplizumab effects on memory and regulatory T cells. Clones were sequenced by immunoSEQ multiplex PCR, and TCRdb holds only the in-frame ones, with some missing. In the table there are some 100,000 clones, about 90% of which are singletons. Sample: CD4+ T cells sorted from blood. The receptor source for this set is a human donor in good health. Some clones in this sample may be carry-over from other donors' samples. CDR3s include the opening cysteine and the closing phenylalanine or tryptophan. Each record gives: V gene, J gene, D gene, clone size, CDR3 DNA, CDR3 protein. D genes are given only for firm matches. The size of a clone is reported for some rows only, either as once, few or many, or as a class for expanded clones.

TRBV18	TRBJ2-5	.	.	TGTGCCAGCACCTCTCAAGAGACCCAGTACTTC	CASTSQETQYF
TRBV5-1	TRBJ2-6	.	.	TGCGCCAGCAGCTTGGGGGAGACCTTCTCTGGGGCCAACGTCCTGACTTTC	CASSLGETFSGANVLTF
TRBV7-6	TRBJ2-5	.	few	TGTGCCAGCAGCTTAGCGAGCGGGCGGGAGACCCAGTACTTC	CASSLASGRETQYF
TRBV5-1	TRBJ2-7	TRBD1	.	TGCGCCAGCAGCTTGGACGCCGGGACAGGGTCCTACGAGCAGTACTTC	CASSLDAGTGSYEQYF
TRBV19	TRBJ1-4	.	.	TGTGCCAGTAGTGGGCCTGCCGGGAACTATAAACTGTTTTTT	CASSGPAGNYKLFF
TRBV5-1	TRBJ2-7	.	.	TGCGCCAGCAGCTTAGAGGGGCCCTGGTACTTC	CASSLEGPWYF
TRBV5-1	TRBJ1-1	.	.	TGCGCCAGCAGACAGACAGGTAACACGGGAGCTTTCTTT	CASRQTGNTGAFF
TRBV5-1	TRBJ2-1	.	.	TGCGCCAGCAGCTTGGATACGGGTAACAATGAGCAGTTCTTC	CASSLDTGNNEQFF
TRBV5-1	TRBJ2-2	.	.	TGCGCCAGCAGCGGCCGGACAGACACCGGGGAGCTGTTTTTT	CASSGRTDTGELFF
TRBV29-1	TRBJ1-5	.	.	TGCAGCGTAAAACAGGGAGGCAGCAATCAGCCCCAGCATTTT	CSVKQGGSNQPQHF
TRBV2	TRBJ2-1	TRBD1	.	TGTGCCAGCAGTAGTGGTGGGACAGGGGCGTTCTTC	CASSSGGTGAFF
TRBV19	TRBJ1-5	.	.	TGTGCCAGTAGTATAGATTCCCAGACAAGGGGGATCAATCAGCCCCAGCATTTT	CASSIDSQTRGINQPQHF
TRBV28	TRBJ2-7	.	.	TGTGCCAGCAGTTTAATAAGCGGCTCTCCTACCTACGAGCAGTACTTC	CASSLISGSPTYEQYF
TRBV19	TRBJ1-1	TRBD1	few	TGTGCCAGTAGTATACCGGGCAGGGGGACGACTGAAGCTTTCTTT	CASSIPGRGTTEAFF
TRBV11-2	TRBJ1-1	.	.	TGTGCCAGCAGCTTAGATGGTTCGTGGGGGGCGCAGGCTTTCTTT	CASSLDGSWGAQAFF
TRBV5-5	TRBJ2-1	.	once	TGTGCCAGCAGCCCCGGGACACCCAACAATGAGCAGTTCTTC	CASSPGTPNNEQFF
TRBV19	TRBJ2-7	.	.	TGTGCCAACGATGGGGGACGGACCTACGAGCAGTACTTC	CANDGGRTYEQYF
TRBV5-1	TRBJ1-2	.	.	TGCGCCAGCAGCCCACCGTTGGACAGTTCTGTCGGCTACACCTTC	CASSPPLDSSVGYTF
TRBV11-3	TRBJ2-3	.	.	TGTGCCAGCAGCCCCAACAGTATGGCTAACACAGATACGCAGTATTTT	CASSPNSMANTDTQYF
TRBV28	TRBJ2-2	.	.	TGTGCCAGCAGGGGGGACGGGAACACCGGGGAGCTGTTTTTT	CASRGDGNTGELFF
TRBV19	TRBJ1-5	.	.	TGTGCCATGGGGGGCATGTCGAGCAATCAGCCCCAGCATTTT	CAMGGMSSNQPQHF
TRBV2	TRBJ2-5	.	.	TGTGCCAGCAGTAATAGAGAGACCCAGTACTTC	CASSNRETQYF
TRBV9	TRBJ2-3	.	.	TGTGCCAGCAGCCTCGACGGCTCGGATACGCAGTATTTT	CASSLDGSDTQYF
TRBV19	TRBJ2-7	.	.	TGTGCCACCAAACAGGGTTCCTACGAGCAGTACTTC	CATKQGSYEQYF
TRBV9	TRBJ1-1	.	.	TGTGCCAGCAGCGCACCGGGGCTCGGGGAAGCTTTCTTT	CASSAPGLGEAFF
TRBV7-2	TRBJ2-1	TRBD2	.	TGTGCCAGCAGCCCCAGAATAGCGGGGGACAATGAGCAGTTCTTC	CASSPRIAGDNEQFF
TRBV29-1	TRBJ1-1	.	.	TGCAGCGTTAAAGCACGGATGAACACTGAAGCTTTCTTT	CSVKARMNTEAFF
TRBV5-1	TRBJ2-3	.	.	TGCGCCAGCAGCCAAACCTCCGCCCCCACAGATACGCAGTATTTT	CASSQTSAPTDTQYF
TRBV20-1	TRBJ2-3	.	once	TGCAGCGCTTATAGGGATACGCAGTATTTT	CSAYRDTQYF
TRBV11-2	TRBJ1-4	TRBD1	.	TGTGCCAGCAGCTTGGCCTATCCGGGACAGGGCGAAAAACTGTTTTTT	CASSLAYPGQGEKLFF
TRBV19	TRBJ1-5	TRBD1	.	TGTGCCAGTAGTAACGGGGGGGGACAGACGCCCCAGCATTTT	CASSNGGGQTPQHF
TRBV6-5	TRBJ2-7	TRBD1	.	TGTGCCAGCAGTTACTCTGCAGGGGGCCCTTCCGAGCAGTACTTC	CASSYSAGGPSEQYF
TRBV4-1	TRBJ2-7	.	.	TGCGCCAGCAGCCAAGAAGGGGCAAGGGGGTACGAGCAGTACTTC	CASSQEGARGYEQYF
TRBV5-8	TRBJ1-1	.	.	TGTGCCAGCATGTGGGGGACGGAAATGAACACTGAAGCTTTCTTT	CASMWGTEMNTEAFF
TRBV19	TRBJ2-1	.	.	TGTGCCAGTAGTGCTAACTGGGGTGAGCAGTTCTTC	CASSANWGEQFF
TRBV6-1	TRBJ2-7	.	.	TGTGCCATCAGTGTGGCAGGCCCCCTACTGGGAGAGCAGTACTTC	CAISVAGPLLGEQYF
TRBV18	TRBJ1-1	TRBD1	few	TGTGCCAGCTCACCACGGGGACAGGGAATCACTGAAGCTTTCTTT	CASSPRGQGITEAFF
TRBV28	TRBJ2-1	TRBD2	.	TGTGCCAGCACCGACTCCGGGACTACCTACAATGAGCAGTTCTTC	CASTDSGTTYNEQFF
TRBV14	TRBJ2-3	.	.	TGTGCCAGCAGCTTATCCGACTGGCGGGATACGCAGTATTTT	CASSLSDWRDTQYF
TRBV29-1	TRBJ2-2	.	.	TGCAGCGTTGACACACGCACCGGGGAGCTGTTTTTT	CSVDTRTGELFF
TRBV7-6	TRBJ1-3	.	.	TGTGCCAGCAGCCCCCCTGGTAACTCTGGAAACACCATATATTTT	CASSPPGNSGNTIYF
TRBV9	TRBJ2-7	.	.	TGTGCCAGCAGCGCCCAACCCATTCAGGGCCACGAGCAGTACTTC	CASSAQPIQGHEQYF
TRBV6-4	TRBJ1-1	TRBD1	few	TGTGCCAGCAGTGAGAGGCAGGGGGGGACTGAAGCTTTCTTT	CASSERQGGTEAFF
TRBV27	TRBJ1-1	.	once	TGTGCCAGCAGTCCCCAAGTGAACACTGAAGCTTTCTTT	CASSPQVNTEAFF
TRBV7-8	TRBJ2-1	TRBD2	.	TGTGCCAGCAGCCGGACTAGGGATCACAATGAGCAGTTCTTC	CASSRTRDHNEQFF
TRBV2	TRBJ1-5	TRBD1	.	TGTGCCAGCAGTAGGGACAGGGGGTTAAATGGGAAGCCCCAGCATTTT	CASSRDRGLNGKPQHF
TRBV4-2	TRBJ2-3	.	.	TGTGCCAGCAGCCAAGGCGCTCTAGCTGGCTCAAGGGATACGCAGTATTTT	CASSQGALAGSRDTQYF
TRBV15	TRBJ2-7	.	.	TGTGCCACCAGCAGAGAGGGCGGCCGCTCCTACGAGCAGTACTTC	CATSREGGRSYEQYF
TRBV6-5	TRBJ1-5	TRBD1	.	TGTGCCAGCAGTAAGGGGGCGCATAGCAATCAGCCCCAGCATTTT	CASSKGAHSNQPQHF
TRBV6-1	TRBJ2-1	.	.	TGTGCCAGCACTGCGGGGTGGTCGAATGAGCAGTTCTTC	CASTAGWSNEQFF
TRBV10-3	TRBJ2-1	TRBD2	once	TGTGCCATCAGACTAGCGGGCGCATCCTACAATGAGCAGTTCTTC	CAIRLAGASYNEQFF
TRBV21-1	TRBJ2-1	.	.	TGTGCCAGCAGCAAAGGTATCAGAAATTACAATGAGCAGTTCTTC	CASSKGIRNYNEQFF
TRBV6-5	TRBJ2-5	TRBD1	.	TGTGCCAGCAGGTCGACAGGGTTCCAAGAGACCCAGTACTTC	CASRSTGFQETQYF
TRBV6-6	TRBJ1-5	.	.	TGTGCCAGTGCAGTAACTTATAGCAATCAGCCCCAGCATTTT	CASAVTYSNQPQHF
TRBV11-2	TRBJ1-5	.	.	TGTGCCAGCAGCCCAACCTATAATAGCAATCAGCCCCAGCATTTT	CASSPTYNSNQPQHF
TRBV11-2	TRBJ2-7	.	.	TGTGCCAGCAGCTTAATCTACGAGCAGTACTTC	CASSLIYEQYF
TRBV2	TRBJ2-5	.	.	TGTGCCAGCACTCTCCAAGAGACCCAGTACTTC	CASTLQETQYF